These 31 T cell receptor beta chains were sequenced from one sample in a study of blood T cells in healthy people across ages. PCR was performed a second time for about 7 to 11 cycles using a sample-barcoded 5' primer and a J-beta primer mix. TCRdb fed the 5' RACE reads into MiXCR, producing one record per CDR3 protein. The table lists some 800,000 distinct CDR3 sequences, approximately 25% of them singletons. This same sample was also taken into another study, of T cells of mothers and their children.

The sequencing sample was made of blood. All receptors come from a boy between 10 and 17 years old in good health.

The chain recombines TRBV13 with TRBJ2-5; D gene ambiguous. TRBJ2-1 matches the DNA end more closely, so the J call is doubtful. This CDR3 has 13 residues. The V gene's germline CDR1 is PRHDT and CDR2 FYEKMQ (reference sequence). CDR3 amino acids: CASSFWQNNEQFF. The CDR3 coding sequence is TGTGCCAGCAGCTTTTGGCAGAACAATGAGCAGTTCTTC.

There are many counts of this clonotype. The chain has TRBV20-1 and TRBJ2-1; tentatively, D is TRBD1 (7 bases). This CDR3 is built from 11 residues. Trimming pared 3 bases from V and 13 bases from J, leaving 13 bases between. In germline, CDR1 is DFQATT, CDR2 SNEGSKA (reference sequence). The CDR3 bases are TGCAGTGCTAGCGGGACAGCGGGTCAGTTCTTC. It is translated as CSASGTAGQFF.

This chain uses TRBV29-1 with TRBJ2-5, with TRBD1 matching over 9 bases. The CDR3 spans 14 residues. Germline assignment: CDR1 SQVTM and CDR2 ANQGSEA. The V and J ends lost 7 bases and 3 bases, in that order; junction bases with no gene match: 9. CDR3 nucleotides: TGCAGCGGTCAGAGGACAGGGGTAAAAGAGACCCAGTACTTC. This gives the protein CSGQRTGVKETQYF.

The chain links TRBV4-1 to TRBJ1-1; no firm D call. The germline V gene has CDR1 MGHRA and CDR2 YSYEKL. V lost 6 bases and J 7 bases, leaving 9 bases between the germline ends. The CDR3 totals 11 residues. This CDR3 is CASRDGLEAFF. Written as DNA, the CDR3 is TGCGCCAGCAGAGACGGACTTGAAGCTTTCTTT.

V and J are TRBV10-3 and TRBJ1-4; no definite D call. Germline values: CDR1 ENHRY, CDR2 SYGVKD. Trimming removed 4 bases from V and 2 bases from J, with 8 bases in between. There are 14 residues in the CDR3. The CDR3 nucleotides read TGTGCCATCAGTGGGGCAACTACTAATGAAAAACTGTTTTTT. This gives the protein CAISGATTNEKLFF.

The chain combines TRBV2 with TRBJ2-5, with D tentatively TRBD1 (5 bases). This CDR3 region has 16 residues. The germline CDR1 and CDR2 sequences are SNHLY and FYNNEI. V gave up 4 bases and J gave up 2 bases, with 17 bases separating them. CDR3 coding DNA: TGTGCCAGCAGTGCCATCGGGCAGGGCCGGCAAGAGACCCAGTACTTC. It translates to CASSAIGQGRQETQYF.

CDR3 DNA sequence: TGTGCCAGCAGTTCCTCGGGACTAGCGGGGTTCTACGAGCAGTACTTC. Its translation: CASSSSGLAGFYEQYF. The rearrangement joins TRBV6-2 or TRBV6-3 to TRBJ2-5; 13 bases are a match to TRBD2. With the DNA end fitting TRBJ2-7 better, the J assignment may be wrong. The CDR3 consists of 16 residues. Germline V gene lookup returns CDR1 MNHEY and CDR2 SVGEGT.

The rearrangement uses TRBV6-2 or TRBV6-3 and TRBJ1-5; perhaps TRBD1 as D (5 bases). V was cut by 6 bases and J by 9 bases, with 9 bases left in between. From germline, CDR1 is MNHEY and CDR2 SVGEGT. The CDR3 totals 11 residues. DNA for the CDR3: TGTGCCAGCAGGGACATGGGGCCCCAGCATTTT. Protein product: CASRDMGPQHF.

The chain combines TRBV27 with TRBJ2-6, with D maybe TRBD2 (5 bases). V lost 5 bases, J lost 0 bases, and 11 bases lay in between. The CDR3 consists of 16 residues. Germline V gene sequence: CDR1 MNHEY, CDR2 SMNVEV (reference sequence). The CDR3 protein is CASSVYRDSGANVLTF. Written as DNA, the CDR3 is TGTGCCAGCAGTGTTTACCGGGACTCTGGGGCCAACGTCCTGACTTTC.

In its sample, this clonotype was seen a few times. The DNA for the CDR3 is TGCGCCAGCAGCTTGCAGCTAGCGGGTACCTACGAGCAGTACTTC. Protein product: CASSLQLAGTYEQYF. The rearrangement links TRBV5-1 to TRBJ2-5, with 8 bases fitting TRBD2. The end of the DNA fits TRBJ2-7 better, so the J call may be wrong. Per the germline V gene, CDR1 is SGHRS and CDR2 is YFSETQ. The CDR3 consists of 15 residues.

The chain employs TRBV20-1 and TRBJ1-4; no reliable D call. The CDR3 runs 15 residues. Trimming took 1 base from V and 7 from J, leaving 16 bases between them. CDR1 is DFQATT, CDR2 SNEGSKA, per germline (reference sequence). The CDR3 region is CSARGPPFTAEKLFF. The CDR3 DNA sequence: TGCAGTGCTAGAGGACCTCCTTTTACGGCTGAAAAACTGTTTTTT.

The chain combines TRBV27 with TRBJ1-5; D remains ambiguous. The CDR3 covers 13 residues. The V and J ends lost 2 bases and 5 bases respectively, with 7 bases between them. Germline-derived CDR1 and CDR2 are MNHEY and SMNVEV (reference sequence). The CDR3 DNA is TGTGCCAGCAGTTTAAAGGGCCATCAGCCCCAGCATTTT. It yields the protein CASSLKGHQPQHF.

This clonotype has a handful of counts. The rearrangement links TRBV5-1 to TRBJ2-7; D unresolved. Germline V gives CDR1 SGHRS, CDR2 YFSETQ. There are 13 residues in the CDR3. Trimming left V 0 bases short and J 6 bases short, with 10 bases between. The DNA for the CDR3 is TGCGCCAGCAGCTTGGCCGGGCGTAGCGAGCAGTACTTC. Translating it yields CASSLAGRSEQYF.

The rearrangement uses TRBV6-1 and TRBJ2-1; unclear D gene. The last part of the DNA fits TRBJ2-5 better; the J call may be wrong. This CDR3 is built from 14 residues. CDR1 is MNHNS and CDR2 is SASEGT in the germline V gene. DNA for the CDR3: TGTGCCAGCAGTGACGTGGCAGACCAAGAGACCCAGTACTTC. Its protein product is CASSDVADQETQYF.

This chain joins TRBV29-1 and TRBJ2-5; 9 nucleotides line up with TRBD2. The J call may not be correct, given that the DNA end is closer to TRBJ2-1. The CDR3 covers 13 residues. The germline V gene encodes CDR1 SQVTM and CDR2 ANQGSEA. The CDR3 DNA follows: TGCAGCGTTGAACTAGCGGGGAGCAATGAGCAGTTCTTC. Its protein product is CSVELAGSNEQFF.

DNA of the CDR3: TGCGCCAGCAGCCTGGAGGGATCGATAGGTGTGACCCAGTACTTC. Protein product: CASSLEGSIGVTQYF. The chain combines TRBV4-3 with TRBJ2-5, with D perhaps matching TRBD2 (6 bases). V gave up 4 bases and J gave up 7 bases, with 19 bases separating them. CDR3 length equals 15 residues. CDR1 and CDR2 from the germline V gene are LGHNA and YSLEER.

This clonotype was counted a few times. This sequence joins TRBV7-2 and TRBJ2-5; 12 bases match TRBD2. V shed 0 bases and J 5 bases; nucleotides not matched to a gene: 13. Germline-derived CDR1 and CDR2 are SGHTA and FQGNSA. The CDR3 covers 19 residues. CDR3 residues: CASSLAKVLAGGPRETQYF. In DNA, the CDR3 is TGTGCCAGCAGCTTAGCGAAAGTGCTAGCGGGAGGGCCACGGGAGACCCAGTACTTC.

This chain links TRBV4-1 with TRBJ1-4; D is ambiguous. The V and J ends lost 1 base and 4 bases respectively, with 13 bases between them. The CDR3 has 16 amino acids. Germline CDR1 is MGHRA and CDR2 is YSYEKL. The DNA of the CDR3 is TGCGCCAGCAGCCAAGTCCTGACGGCCCTTAATGAAAAACTGTTTTTT. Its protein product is CASSQVLTALNEKLFF.

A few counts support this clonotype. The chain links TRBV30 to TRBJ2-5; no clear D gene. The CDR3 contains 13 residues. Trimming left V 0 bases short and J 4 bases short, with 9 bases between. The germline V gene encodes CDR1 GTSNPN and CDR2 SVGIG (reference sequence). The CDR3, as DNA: TGTGCCTGGAGTGTCATACCCCGAGAGACCCAGTACTTC. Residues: CAWSVIPRETQYF.

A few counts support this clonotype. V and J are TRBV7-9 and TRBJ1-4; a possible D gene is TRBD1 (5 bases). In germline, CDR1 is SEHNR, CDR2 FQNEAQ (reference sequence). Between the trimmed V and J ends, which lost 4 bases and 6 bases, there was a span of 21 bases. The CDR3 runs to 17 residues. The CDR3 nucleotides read TGTGCCAGCAGCTCCACGGGGGACGGCTGGGGGGATGAAAAACTGTTTTTT. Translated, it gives CASSSTGDGWGDEKLFF.

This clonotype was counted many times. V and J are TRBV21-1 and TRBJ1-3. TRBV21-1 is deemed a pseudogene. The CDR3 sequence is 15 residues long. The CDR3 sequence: CASSSRPDSGNTIYF. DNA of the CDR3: TGTGCCAGCAGCTCCCGCCCGGACTCTGGAAACACCATATATTTT.

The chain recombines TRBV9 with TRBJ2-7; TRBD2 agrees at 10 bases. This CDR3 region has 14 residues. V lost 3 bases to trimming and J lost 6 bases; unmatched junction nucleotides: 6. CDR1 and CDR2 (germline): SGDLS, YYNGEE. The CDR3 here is CASSATGLASEQYF. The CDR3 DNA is TGTGCCAGCAGCGCCACGGGACTAGCGAGCGAGCAGTACTTC.

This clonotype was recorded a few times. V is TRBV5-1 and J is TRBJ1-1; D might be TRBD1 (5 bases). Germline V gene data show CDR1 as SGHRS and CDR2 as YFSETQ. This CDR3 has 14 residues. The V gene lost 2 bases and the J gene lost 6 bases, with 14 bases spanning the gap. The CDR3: CASSLGDWLAEAFF. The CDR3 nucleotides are TGCGCCAGCAGCTTAGGGGACTGGCTCGCTGAAGCTTTCTTT.

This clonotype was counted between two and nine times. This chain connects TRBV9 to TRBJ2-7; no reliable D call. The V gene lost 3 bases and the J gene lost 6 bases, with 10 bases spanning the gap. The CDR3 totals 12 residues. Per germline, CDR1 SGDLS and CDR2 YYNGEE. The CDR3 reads CASSGSVSEQYF. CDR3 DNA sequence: TGTGCCAGCAGCGGATCGGTTAGCGAGCAGTACTTC.

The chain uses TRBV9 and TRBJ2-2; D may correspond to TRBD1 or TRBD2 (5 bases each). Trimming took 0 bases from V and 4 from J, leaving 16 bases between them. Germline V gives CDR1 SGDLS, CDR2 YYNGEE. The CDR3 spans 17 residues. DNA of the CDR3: TGTGCCAGCAGCGTAGCCCCCGTGGGGGTGGGCACCGGGGAGCTGTTTTTT. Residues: CASSVAPVGVGTGELFF.

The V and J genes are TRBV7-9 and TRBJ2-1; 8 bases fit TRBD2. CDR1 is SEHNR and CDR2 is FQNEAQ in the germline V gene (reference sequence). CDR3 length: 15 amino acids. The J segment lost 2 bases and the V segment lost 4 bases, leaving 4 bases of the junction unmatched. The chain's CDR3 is CASSSGGAAYNEQFF. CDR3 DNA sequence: TGTGCCAGCAGCTCCGGGGGGGCGGCCTACAATGAGCAGTTCTTC.

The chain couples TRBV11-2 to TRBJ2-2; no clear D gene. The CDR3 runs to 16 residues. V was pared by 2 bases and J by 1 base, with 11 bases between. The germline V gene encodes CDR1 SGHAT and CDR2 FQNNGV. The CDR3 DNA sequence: TGTGCCAGCAGCTTAACACTTAATTGGAACACCGGGGAGCTGTTTTTT. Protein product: CASSLTLNWNTGELFF.

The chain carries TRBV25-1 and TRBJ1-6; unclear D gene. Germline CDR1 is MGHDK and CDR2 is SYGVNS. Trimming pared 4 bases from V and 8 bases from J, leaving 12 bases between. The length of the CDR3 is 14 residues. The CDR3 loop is CASSGPAGYSPLHF. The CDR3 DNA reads TGTGCCAGCAGTGGACCGGCCGGGTATTCACCCCTCCACTTT.

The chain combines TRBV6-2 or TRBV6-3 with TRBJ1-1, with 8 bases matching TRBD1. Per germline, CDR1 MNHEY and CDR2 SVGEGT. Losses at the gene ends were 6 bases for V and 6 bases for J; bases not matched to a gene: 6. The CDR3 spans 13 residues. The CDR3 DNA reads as TGTGCCAGCAGGGACAGGGCGGTTGCTGAAGCTTTCTTT. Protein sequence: CASRDRAVAEAFF.

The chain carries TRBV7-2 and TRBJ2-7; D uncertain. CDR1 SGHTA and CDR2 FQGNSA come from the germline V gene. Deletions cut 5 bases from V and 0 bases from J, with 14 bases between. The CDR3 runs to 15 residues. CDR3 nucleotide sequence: TGTGCCAGCAGCCACCTTAGAGACTTCTCCTACGAGCAGTACTTC. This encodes CASSHLRDFSYEQYF.

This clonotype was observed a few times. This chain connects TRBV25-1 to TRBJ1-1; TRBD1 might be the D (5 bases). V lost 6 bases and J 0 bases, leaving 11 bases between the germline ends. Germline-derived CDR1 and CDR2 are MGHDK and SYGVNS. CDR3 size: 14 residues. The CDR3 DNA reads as TGTGCCAGCAGGCCCAGGGTGATGAACACTGAAGCTTTCTTT. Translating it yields CASRPRVMNTEAFF.